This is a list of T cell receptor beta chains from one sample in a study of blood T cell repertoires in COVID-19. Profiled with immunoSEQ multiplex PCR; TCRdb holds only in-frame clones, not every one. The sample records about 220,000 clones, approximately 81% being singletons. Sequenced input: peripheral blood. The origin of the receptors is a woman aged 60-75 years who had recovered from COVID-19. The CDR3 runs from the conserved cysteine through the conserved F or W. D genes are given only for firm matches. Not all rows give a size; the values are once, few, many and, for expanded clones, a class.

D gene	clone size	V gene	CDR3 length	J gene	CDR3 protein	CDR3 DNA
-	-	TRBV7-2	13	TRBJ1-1	CASSLVGGYEAFF	TGTGCCAGCAGCCTGGTGGGGGGTTATGAAGCTTTCTTT
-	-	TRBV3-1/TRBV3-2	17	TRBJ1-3	CASSQEWEVSTGNTIYF	TGTGCCAGCAGCCAAGAATGGGAGGTTAGCACTGGAAACACCATATATTTT
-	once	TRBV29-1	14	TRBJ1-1	CSVAAELESTEAFF	TGCAGCGTTGCAGCGGAGTTGGAGAGCACTGAAGCTTTCTTT
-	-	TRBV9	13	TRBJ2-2	CASSVSYTGELFF	TGTGCCAGCAGCGTCTCTTACACCGGGGAGCTGTTTTTT
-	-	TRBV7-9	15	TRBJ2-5	CASSLARGSDKTQYF	TGTGCCAGCAGCTTAGCCCGGGGGAGTGATAAGACCCAGTACTTC
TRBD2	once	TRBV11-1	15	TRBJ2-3	CASSHTSGVTDTQYF	TGTGCCAGCAGCCATACTAGCGGGGTAACAGATACGCAGTATTTT
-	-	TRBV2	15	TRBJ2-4	CASSNRAGAKNIQYF	TGTGCCAGCAGCAATAGAGCGGGAGCCAAAAACATTCAGTACTTC
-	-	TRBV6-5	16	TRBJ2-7	CASSSLEGGGPYEQYF	TGTGCCAGCAGTTCTCTGGAGGGCGGGGGCCCCTACGAGCAGTACTTC
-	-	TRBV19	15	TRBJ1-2	CASSIRFPESNGYTF	TGTGCCAGTAGTATAAGATTCCCCGAGAGCAATGGCTACACCTTC
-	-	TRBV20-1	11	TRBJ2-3	CSARSVDTQYF	TGCAGTGCTAGAAGCGTGGATACGCAGTATTTT
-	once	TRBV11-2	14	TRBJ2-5	CASSHPRGRETQYF	TGTGCCAGCAGCCACCCCAGGGGCAGGGAGACCCAGTACTTC
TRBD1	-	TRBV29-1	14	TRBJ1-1	CSVRQGRGNTEAFF	TGCAGCGTCAGACAGGGGAGGGGGAACACTGAAGCTTTCTTT
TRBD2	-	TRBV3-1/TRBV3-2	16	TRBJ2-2	CASSQATSGATGELFF	TGTGCCAGCAGCCAAGCGACTAGCGGGGCTACCGGGGAGCTGTTTTTT
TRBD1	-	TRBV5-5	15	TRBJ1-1	CASSWGTGLGTEAFF	TGTGCCAGCAGCTGGGGGACAGGCCTTGGCACTGAAGCTTTCTTT
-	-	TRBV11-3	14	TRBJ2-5	CASSLVASSETQYF	TGTGCCAGCAGCTTAGTGGCCTCTTCGGAGACCCAGTACTTC
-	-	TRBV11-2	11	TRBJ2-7	CASSLASEQYF	TGTGCCAGCAGCTTAGCGTCCGAGCAGTACTTC
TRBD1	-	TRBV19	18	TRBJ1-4	CASSPVARDRGRDEKLFF	TGTGCCAGTAGTCCCGTGGCCCGGGACAGGGGGCGGGATGAAAAACTGTTTTTT
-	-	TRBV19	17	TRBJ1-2	CASTPSGGSSTSYGYTF	TGTGCCAGTACCCCCTCGGGGGGCTCGTCTACCAGCTATGGCTACACCTTC
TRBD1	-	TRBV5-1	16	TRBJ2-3	CASSLSGTGARDTQYF	TGCGCCAGCAGCTTGTCCGGGACAGGGGCGAGGGATACGCAGTATTTT
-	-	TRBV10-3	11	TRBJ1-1	CAIGPGTEAFF	TGTGCCATCGGCCCGGGCACTGAAGCTTTCTTT
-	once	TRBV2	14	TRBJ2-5	CASSELGGQETQYF	TGTGCCAGCAGTGAACTTGGAGGCCAAGAGACCCAGTACTTC
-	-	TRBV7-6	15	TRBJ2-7	CASSLDRGPSYEQYF	TGTGCCAGCAGCTTAGATAGGGGTCCCTCCTACGAGCAGTACTTC
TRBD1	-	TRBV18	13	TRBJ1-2	CASSPGTAYGYTF	TGTGCCAGCTCTCCCGGGACAGCCTATGGCTACACCTTC
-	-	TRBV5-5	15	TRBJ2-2	CASSPPGQNTGELFF	TGTGCCAGCAGCCCTCCGGGACAGAACACCGGGGAGCTGTTTTTT
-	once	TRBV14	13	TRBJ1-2	CASSQDMNYGYTF	TGTGCCAGCAGCCAAGACATGAACTATGGCTACACCTTC
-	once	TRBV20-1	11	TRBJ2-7	CSAREGGEQYF	TGCAGTGCTAGAGAGGGCGGGGAGCAGTACTTC
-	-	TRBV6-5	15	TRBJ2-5	CASSYSPTFQETQYF	TGTGCCAGCAGTTACTCTCCGACATTCCAAGAGACCCAGTACTTC
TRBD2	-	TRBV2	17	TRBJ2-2	CASSRLPGGPDTGELFF	TGTGCCAGCAGCCGACTCCCGGGGGGGCCGGACACCGGGGAGCTGTTTTTT
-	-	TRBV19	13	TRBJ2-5	CASSIPGRETQYF	TGTGCCAGTAGTATCCCAGGGCGGGAGACCCAGTACTTC
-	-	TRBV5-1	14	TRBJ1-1	CASSSDTDGTEAFF	TGCGCCAGCAGCTCGGACACTGATGGGACTGAAGCTTTCTTT
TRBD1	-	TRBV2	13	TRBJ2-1	CASRGQGEDEQFF	TGTGCCAGCAGAGGACAGGGAGAAGATGAGCAGTTCTTC
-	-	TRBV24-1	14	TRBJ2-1	CATSTGSSYNEQFF	TGTGCCACCAGTACCGGGAGCTCCTACAATGAGCAGTTCTTC
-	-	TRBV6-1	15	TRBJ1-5	CASSEDRLGNQPQHF	TGTGCCAGCAGTGAAGACAGGTTGGGAAATCAGCCCCAGCATTTT
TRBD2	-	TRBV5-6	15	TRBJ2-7	CASSLAAGDGYEQYF	TGTGCCAGCAGCTTGGCCGCGGGGGACGGCTACGAGCAGTACTTC
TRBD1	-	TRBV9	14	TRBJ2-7	CASATGSTPGEQYF	TGTGCCAGCGCGACAGGGTCTACTCCTGGCGAGCAGTACTTC
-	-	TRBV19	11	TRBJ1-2	CASGGNYGYTF	TGTGCCAGTGGAGGGAACTATGGCTACACCTTC
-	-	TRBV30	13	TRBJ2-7	CAWSVGRGYEQYF	TGTGCCTGGAGTGTTGGCAGGGGCTACGAGCAGTACTTC
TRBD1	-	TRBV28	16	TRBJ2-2	CASSSDRGRSTGELFF	TGTGCCAGCAGTTCGGACAGGGGGCGCAGCACCGGGGAGCTGTTTTTT
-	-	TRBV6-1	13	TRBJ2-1	CASSEGHYNEQFF	TGTGCCAGCAGTGAAGGACATTACAATGAGCAGTTCTTC
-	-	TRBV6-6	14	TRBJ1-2	CASSYPGDEYGYTF	TGTGCCAGCAGTTACCCGGGGGATGAGTATGGCTACACCTTC
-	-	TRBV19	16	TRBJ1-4	CASTNAGGRFNEKLFF	TGTGCCAGTACGAACGCGGGGGGCCGATTTAATGAAAAACTGTTTTTT
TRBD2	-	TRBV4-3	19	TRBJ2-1	CASSQIAGGRVGSYNEQFF	TGCGCCAGCAGCCAGATTGCGGGGGGGAGAGTCGGGTCCTACAATGAGCAGTTCTTC
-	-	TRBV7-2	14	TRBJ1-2	CASSSMTANYGYTF	TGTGCCAGCAGCTCGATGACAGCTAACTATGGCTACACCTTC
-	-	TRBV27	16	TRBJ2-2	CASSFMAISDSGELFF	TGTGCCAGCAGTTTTATGGCCATCAGCGATTCCGGGGAGCTGTTTTTT
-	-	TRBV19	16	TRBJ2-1	CASSIDGGQSANEQFF	TGTGCCAGTAGTATAGACGGGGGGCAAAGCGCGAATGAGCAGTTCTTC
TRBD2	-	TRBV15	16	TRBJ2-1	CATSRAGLGFVNEQFF	TGTGCCACCAGCAGAGCGGGACTAGGCTTCGTCAATGAGCAGTTCTTC
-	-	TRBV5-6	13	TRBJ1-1	CASSYDLNTEAFF	TGTGCCAGCAGCTACGACTTGAACACTGAAGCTTTCTTT
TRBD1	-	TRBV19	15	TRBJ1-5	CASAPGQGFYQPQHF	TGTGCCAGTGCACCGGGACAGGGGTTTTATCAGCCCCAGCATTTT
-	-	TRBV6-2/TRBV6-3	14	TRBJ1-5	CASSNGGRRQPQHF	TGTGCCAGCAGTAACGGGGGGCGACGGCAGCCCCAGCATTTT
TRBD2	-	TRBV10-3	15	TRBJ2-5	CAISGFGGAGETQYF	TGTGCCATCAGTGGTTTCGGGGGGGCGGGAGAGACCCAGTACTTC
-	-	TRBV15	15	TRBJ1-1	CATSRLVGADTEAFF	TGTGCCACCAGCAGATTAGTGGGGGCCGACACTGAAGCTTTCTTT
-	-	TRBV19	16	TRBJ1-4	CASSSGTGFLNEKLFF	TGTGCCAGTAGTTCCGGAACAGGTTTTCTTAATGAAAAACTGTTTTTT
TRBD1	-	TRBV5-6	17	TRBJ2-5	CASSLNPGQSTRGTQYF	TGTGCCAGCAGCTTAAACCCGGGACAGTCAACCAGGGGGACCCAGTACTTC
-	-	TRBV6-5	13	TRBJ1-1	CASSADRNTEAFF	TGTGCCAGCAGCGCCGATAGGAACACTGAAGCTTTCTTT
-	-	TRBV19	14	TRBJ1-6	CASSIGGVGSPLHF	TGTGCCAGTAGTATTGGAGGGGTAGGTTCACCCCTCCACTTT
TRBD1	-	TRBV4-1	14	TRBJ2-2	CASSRGQGPGELFF	TGCGCCAGCAGCCGAGGACAGGGGCCCGGGGAGCTGTTTTTT